These 18 T cell receptor beta chains were all obtained from the same sample, sequenced in a study of T cell changes during pregnancy in multiple sclerosis. TCRdb's copy holds only in-frame clones and misses some; the assay was immunoSEQ multiplex PCR. Among about 18,000 clones, more than 75% were seen once, and the ten largest hold over 9%. Material: CD8+ T cells from peripheral blood mononuclear cells, obtained after pregnancy. The receptors were sampled from a female donor with multiple sclerosis, enrolled in a pregnancy study.

The CDR3 region has the DNA TGTGCCAGCAGCCCGAAACAAGATACGCAGTATTTT. This translates into CASSPKQDTQYF. The chain has TRBV7-8 and TRBJ2-3, with D uncertain. Per the germline V gene, CDR1 is SGHVS and CDR2 is FQNEAQ. Trimming shortened V by 5 bases and J by 5 bases, and 8 bases separated the two germline ends. The CDR3 runs to 12 residues.

The rearrangement uses TRBV14 and TRBJ2-2, with D perhaps matching TRBD2 (6 bases). The V gene lost 0 bases and the J gene lost 4 bases, with 15 bases spanning the gap. Germline CDR1 SGHDN, CDR2 FVKESK. CDR3 size: 17 residues. This CDR3 reads CASSQDPLTSPTGELFF. CDR3 nucleotide sequence: TGTGCCAGCAGCCAAGATCCCCTAACTAGCCCCACCGGGGAGCTGTTTTTT.

V usage is TRBV15 and J usage is TRBJ2-3; 12 nucleotides line up with TRBD2. J was trimmed by 6 bases and V by 3 bases; bases with no gene match: 4. Germline V gene data show CDR1 as LNHNV and CDR2 as YYDKDF (reference sequence). The CDR3 spans 15 residues. In DNA form, the CDR3 reads TGTGCCACCAGCAGTCTAGCGGGGGGGCCTGATACGCAGTATTTT. This encodes CATSSLAGGPDTQYF.

The chain has TRBV30 and TRBJ1-5; D is unresolved. Germline V gives CDR1 GTSNPN, CDR2 SVGIG (reference sequence). The CDR3 extends over 13 amino acids. Trimming pared 0 bases from V and 4 bases from J, leaving 7 bases between. CDR3 loop: CAWSVLENQPQHF. The CDR3 region has the DNA TGTGCCTGGAGTGTACTAGAGAATCAGCCCCAGCATTTT.

The V call is TRBV6-1, the J call TRBJ2-7; TRBD2 matches at 9 bases. Losses at the gene ends were 4 bases for V and 4 bases for J; bases not matched to a gene: 8. Germline V gene lookup returns CDR1 MNHNS and CDR2 SASEGT. The CDR3 has 15 amino acids. The DNA for the CDR3 is TGTGCCAGCAGTGGGGGACTAGCAGGATCTTACGAGCAGTACTTC. Amino acids: CASSGGLAGSYEQYF.

V usage is TRBV15 and J usage is TRBJ1-5; 7 nucleotides line up with TRBD1. The CDR3 loop spans 20 amino acids. Trimming removed 1 base from V and 6 bases from J; junction bases left unmatched: 21. Germline V lookup: CDR1 LNHNV, CDR2 YYDKDF (reference sequence). In nucleotides, the CDR3 is TGTGCCACCAGCAGAGCTGGACCTAAAGGGACAGCCTCATGGGGTCAGCCCCAGCATTTT. This encodes CATSRAGPKGTASWGQPQHF.

This sequence joins TRBV18 and TRBJ2-7; D possibly corresponds to TRBD2 (5 bases). V dropped 4 bases and J dropped 5 bases, with 12 bases sitting between them. The CDR3 consists of 13 residues. CDR1 KGHSH and CDR2 LQKENI come from the germline V gene. This CDR3 reads CASSLWRTDEQYF. CDR3 bases: TGTGCCAGCTCACTCTGGAGGACGGACGAGCAGTACTTC.

The V gene is TRBV4-3, the J gene TRBJ1-3; D is uncertain. The CDR3 sequence is 16 residues long. CDR1 and CDR2 (germline): LGHNA, YSLEER. V was pared by 0 bases and J by 0 bases, with 9 bases between. The chain's CDR3 is CASSQEMANSGNTIYF. The CDR3 nucleotides read TGCGCCAGCAGCCAAGAAATGGCAAACTCTGGAAACACCATATATTTT.

The rearrangement links TRBV6-1 to TRBJ2-2; a weak D match, TRBD1 (5 bases). CDR3 size: 12 residues. V lost 7 bases and J 3 bases, leaving 6 bases between the germline ends. Germline V gene sequence: CDR1 MNHNS, CDR2 SASEGT. Here the CDR3 reads CASTRDTGELFF. In DNA, the CDR3 is TGTGCCAGCACCAGGGACACCGGGGAGCTGTTTTTT.

The genes are TRBV6-1 and TRBJ1-6; the match to TRBD1 covers 9 bases. Per the germline V gene, CDR1 is MNHNS and CDR2 is SASEGT. The CDR3 contains 15 residues. The ends lost 4 bases at V and 6 bases at J; junction bases unmatched: 4. This chain's CDR3 is CASSAETGGNSPLHF. In DNA, the CDR3 is TGTGCCAGCAGTGCAGAGACAGGGGGTAATTCACCCCTCCACTTT.

The rearrangement links TRBV7-9 to TRBJ2-7; TRBD1 might be the D (5 bases). Trimming removed 1 base at V and 3 bases at J, with 10 bases between. CDR3 length: 14 amino acids. Germline loops: CDR1 SEHNR, CDR2 FQNEAQ (reference sequence). The CDR3 spells CASSLGARVYEQYF. The CDR3 DNA is TGTGCCAGCAGCTTAGGGGCCAGGGTCTACGAGCAGTACTTC.

The genes are TRBV2 and TRBJ2-1, with 9 bases that match TRBD1. CDR1 and CDR2 from the germline V gene are SNHLY and FYNNEI. V lost 6 bases to trimming and J lost 9 bases; unmatched junction nucleotides: 18. This CDR3 spans 17 amino acids. As DNA, the CDR3 is TGTGCCAGCAGGGAACCCCCCGGGACAGGGAGATTGGGTGAGCAGTTCTTC. Its translation: CASREPPGTGRLGEQFF.

V usage is TRBV21-1 and J usage is TRBJ2-2; the DNA was not used to check the table's D call, TRBD1. TRBV21-1 is a pseudogene locus. This CDR3 contains 17 residues. CDR3 amino acids: CASSKGRGTGNTGELFF. In nucleotides, the CDR3 is TGTGCCAGCAGCAAAGGCCGGGGGACAGGGAACACCGGGGAGCTGTTTTTT.

J is TRBJ1-2 and V is TRBV5-5; D unclear. Germline V gene data show CDR1 as SGHKS and CDR2 as YYEKEE (reference sequence). V was trimmed by 2 bases and J by 7 bases, leaving 12 bases between them. This CDR3 spans 13 amino acids. The CDR3 DNA reads as TGTGCCAGCAGCTTAATCCCTTTTATTGGCTACACCTTC. This codes for CASSLIPFIGYTF.

V usage is TRBV4-3 and J usage is TRBJ1-1, with unresolved D. The germline CDR1 and CDR2 sequences are LGHNA and YSLEER. The germline V and J ends were trimmed by 4 bases and 1 base, with 10 bases remaining between them. The CDR3 has 14 amino acids. The CDR3 sequence is CASSPSAENTEAFF. Written as DNA, the CDR3 is TGCGCCAGCAGCCCGTCCGCGGAGAACACTGAAGCTTTCTTT.

Concerning this clone: In the same sample, other DNA sequences code for this CDR3. The V gene is TRBV19, the J gene TRBJ2-5; D perhaps matches TRBD1 (6 bases). The CDR3 spans 14 residues. Germline CDR1 and CDR2: LNHDA and SQIVND (reference sequence). V lost 5 bases and J 2 bases, leaving 12 bases between the germline ends. CDR3 loop: CASSQRQVQETQYF. The CDR3 DNA sequence: TGTGCCAGTAGTCAGAGACAGGTACAAGAGACCCAGTACTTC. The complete variable domain, with remaining parts taken from reference TRBV19 and TRBJ2-5, reads DGGITQSPKYLFRKEGQNVTLSCEQNLNHDAMYWYRQDPGQGLRLIYYSQIVNDFQKGDIAEGYSVSREKKESFPLTVTSAQKNPTAFYLCASSQRQVQETQYFGPGTRLLVL.

The chain joins TRBV10-3 to TRBJ2-1, with 9 bases lining up with TRBD2. Germline CDR1 ENHRY, CDR2 SYGVKD. With 5 bases clipped from V and 2 bases from J, the junction kept 7 bases outside the gene matches. The CDR3 has 16 residues. The CDR3 DNA follows: TGTGCCATCAGTCCCGGGACTAGCTTGACCTACAATGAGCAGTTCTTC. Protein sequence: CAISPGTSLTYNEQFF.

Here the CDR3 DNA reads TGTGCCACCAGCAGAGACAGGGCAGAGACCCAGTACTTC. This gives the protein CATSRDRAETQYF. V is TRBV15 and J is TRBJ2-5, with a possible D match to TRBD1 (5 bases). Per the germline V gene, CDR1 is LNHNV and CDR2 is YYDKDF (reference sequence). CDR3 length: 13 residues. Between the trimmed V and J ends, which lost 0 bases and 4 bases, there was a span of 6 bases.